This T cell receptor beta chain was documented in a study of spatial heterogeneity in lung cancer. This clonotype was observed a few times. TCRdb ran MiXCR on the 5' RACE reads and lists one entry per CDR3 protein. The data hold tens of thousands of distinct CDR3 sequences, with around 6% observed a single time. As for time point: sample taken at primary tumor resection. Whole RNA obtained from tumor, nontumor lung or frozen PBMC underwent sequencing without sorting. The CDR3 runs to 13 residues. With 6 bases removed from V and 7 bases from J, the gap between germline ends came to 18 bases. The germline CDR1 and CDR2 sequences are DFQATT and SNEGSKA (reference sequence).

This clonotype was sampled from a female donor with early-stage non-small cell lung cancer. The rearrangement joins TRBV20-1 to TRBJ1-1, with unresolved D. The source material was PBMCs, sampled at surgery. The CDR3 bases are TGCAGTGCGACTAGCAGGCCCCTATTTGAAGCTTTCTTT. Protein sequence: CSATSRPLFEAFF.